What follows are 16 T cell receptor beta chains derived from one specimen sequenced in a study of blood T cell repertoires in COVID-19. Assay: immunoSEQ multiplex PCR; the TCRdb copy retains only in-frame clones and omits some. The sample carries 350,000 or so clones, roughly 90% recorded once. The sequenced sample consisted of PBMCs or T cells enriched from blood (not recorded which). All receptors derive from a woman aged 25-40 years who had been exposed to COVID-19.

The V and J genes are TRBV7-9 and TRBJ2-5, with D possibly being TRBD2 (6 bases). V shed 1 base and J shed 4 bases, with 25 bases lying between them. The germline V gene has CDR1 SEHNR and CDR2 FQNEAQ (reference sequence). The length of the CDR3 is 19 residues. The CDR3 coding sequence is TGTGCCAGCAGCTTAGTCGTAATTCCACGGGAGAGATCCCCAGAGACCCAGTACTTC. It yields the protein CASSLVVIPRERSPETQYF.

The V call is TRBV18, the J call TRBJ2-2, with 11 positions matching TRBD2. The CDR3 runs 17 residues. Germline values: CDR1 KGHSH, CDR2 LQKENI. J was trimmed by 5 bases and V by 3 bases; bases with no gene match: 8. The chain's CDR3 is CASSPSTSGKVTGELFF. As DNA, the CDR3 is TGTGCCAGCTCACCTTCGACTAGCGGGAAGGTAACCGGGGAGCTGTTTTTT.

This clone was counted once. The chain joins TRBV3-1 (or the pseudogene TRBV3-2) to TRBJ2-3, with 7 bases identical to TRBD1. The CDR3 covers 15 residues. Per germline, CDR1 LGHDT and CDR2 YNNKEL (reference sequence). V lost 1 base and J lost 4; bases outside the gene matches: 5. CDR3 sequence (DNA): TGTGCCAGCAGCCAAGGACAGGGAGCGCCAGATACGCAGTATTTT. This translates into CASSQGQGAPDTQYF.

This chain links TRBV29-1 with TRBJ2-7; 8 nucleotides align to TRBD1. Germline-derived CDR1 and CDR2 are SQVTM and ANQGSEA. The CDR3 contains 13 residues. V was pared by 4 bases and J by 2 bases, with 4 bases of the junction left unmatched. The CDR3 DNA reads TGCAGCGTTGGCAGGGGGCTGACCTACGAGCAGTACTTC. Protein product: CSVGRGLTYEQYF.

The J gene is TRBJ2-2, the V gene TRBV5-1; D remains unclear. Trimming left V 0 bases short and J 1 base short, with 13 bases between. The CDR3 has 17 amino acids. Germline lookup yields CDR1 SGHRS and CDR2 YFSETQ. CDR3 coding DNA: TGCGCCAGCAGCTTGGCCCAGCTAGGTAGGAACACCGGGGAGCTGTTTTTT. Protein: CASSLAQLGRNTGELFF.

The rearrangement joins TRBV7-2 to TRBJ2-3; TRBD1 is a possible D gene (5 bases). The ends were cut back, 5 bases at V and 6 bases at J, with 12 bases in the middle. This CDR3 region has 13 residues. The germline V gene has CDR1 SGHTA and CDR2 FQGNSA. For the CDR3, the DNA is TGTGCCAGCAGCCTCCTTAGGGGTGATACGCAGTATTTT. Its translation is CASSLLRGDTQYF.

The CDR3 DNA reads as TGTGCCAGCAGCCAAGAAAGACTAGCGGGAGGGCGCAATGAGCAGTTCTTC. Protein: CASSQERLAGGRNEQFF. The chain recombines TRBV3-1 (or the pseudogene TRBV3-2) with TRBJ2-1; 14 nucleotides agree with TRBD2. Germline lookup yields CDR1 LGHDT and CDR2 YNNKEL (reference sequence). The junction had 4 bases not matched to a gene; V was cut back by 0 bases and J by 6 bases. The CDR3 runs 17 residues.

The gene calls are TRBV7-3 and TRBJ2-1, with 8 bases fitting TRBD1. The CDR3 consists of 17 residues. In germline, CDR1 is SGHTA, CDR2 FQGTGA. J was trimmed by 0 bases and V by 3 bases; bases with no gene match: 7. The CDR3 nucleotides are TGTGCCAGCAGCTTCCGGACAGGGATGAGCTCCTACAATGAGCAGTTCTTC. It encodes CASSFRTGMSSYNEQFF.

The chain couples TRBV12-5 to TRBJ1-5; possible D gene TRBD1, 6 bases. V was trimmed by 6 bases and J by 2 bases, leaving 14 bases between them. This CDR3 spans 15 amino acids. Germline V lookup: CDR1 LGHNT, CDR2 FRNRAP. The CDR3, as DNA: TGTGCTAGTGGGAACAGGGTGGGTGGCAATCAGCCCCAGCATTTT. Protein: CASGNRVGGNQPQHF.

The chain links TRBV27 to TRBJ2-2; 7 positions agree with TRBD1. This CDR3 is built from 13 residues. Germline CDR1 MNHEY, CDR2 SMNVEV (reference sequence). V lost 7 bases, J lost 3 bases, and 2 bases stayed unmatched. CDR3 nucleotides: TGTGCCAGCAAGACAGGGTACACCGGGGAGCTGTTTTTT. Translating gives CASKTGYTGELFF.

CDR3 in DNA: TGTGCCAGCAGCTTAGAGGGGGCAACAGGGGGCAATCAGCCCCAGCATTTT. It codes for CASSLEGATGGNQPQHF. The chain joins TRBV11-2 to TRBJ1-5, with 7 bases fitting TRBD1. The CDR3 runs to 17 residues. J lost 2 bases, V lost 0 bases, and 7 bases had no gene match. Germline assignment: CDR1 SGHAT and CDR2 FQNNGV.

The chain employs TRBV19 and TRBJ1-1, with no clear D. There are 12 residues in the CDR3. V was clipped by 6 bases and J by 4 bases, with 9 bases between them. Germline CDR1 is LNHDA and CDR2 is SQIVND (reference sequence). The CDR3 loop reads CASREGGTEAFF. The CDR3 nucleotides read TGTGCCAGTAGGGAGGGAGGCACTGAAGCTTTCTTT.

Note on this clone: A junction end diverges from the germline sequence, so it may reflect a read error. The V call is TRBV9, the J call TRBJ1-3; 8 bases match TRBD1. CDR1 is SGDLS and CDR2 is YYNGEE in the germline V gene. There are 13 residues in the CDR3. CDR3 sequence: CASSVEPFGGQEF. The CDR3 DNA is TGTGCCAGCAGCGTAGAACCTTTCGGGGGACAGGAGTTT.

The CDR3 bases are TGCAGCGTTGGAGGGCGCGCGGAGACCCAGTACTTC. It is translated as CSVGGRAETQYF. The chain carries TRBV29-1 and TRBJ2-5; tentatively, D is TRBD2 (5 bases). V dropped 4 bases and J dropped 5 bases, with 11 bases sitting between them. CDR3 size: 12 residues. Germline assignment: CDR1 SQVTM and CDR2 ANQGSEA.

This clone was recorded once. V and J are TRBV19 and TRBJ1-2; 7 bases map to TRBD1. The CDR3 runs 14 residues. V was pared by 11 bases and J by 8 bases, with 17 bases of the junction left unmatched. Looked up from germline, CDR1 is LNHDA and CDR2 is SQIVND (reference sequence). The CDR3 is CASTGQGGTMGYTF. The CDR3 nucleotides are TGTGCCTCGACGGGGCAGGGGGGAACTATGGGCTACACCTTC.

The DNA of the CDR3 is TGTGCCAGCAGCGACAGGGTTGGTGGCACTGAAGCTTTCTTT. Protein: CASSDRVGGTEAFF. V usage is TRBV2 and J usage is TRBJ1-1, with 7 bases that match TRBD1. The CDR3 is made up of 14 amino acids. V shed 6 bases and J 4 bases; nucleotides not matched to a gene: 8. The germline V gene has CDR1 SNHLY and CDR2 FYNNEI.